Included here is one TCR beta chain sequence, with context. The antigen remains unidentified. The data derive from a study of CD8+CD57+ T cells in acquired aplastic anemia. Turning to the study itself: DNA per sorted CD4+ or CD8+ sample ranged about 0.2 to 30 ug, averaging roughly 3.5 ug. Study-wide results and limits: CD8+ Simpson's diversity did not differ significantly between patients and controls. The study identified roughly 29 CD8+ CDR3 sequences shared by patients and controls.

Trimming left V 5 bases short and J 2 bases short, with 15 bases between. This CDR3 has 15 residues. Per germline, CDR1 PRHDT and CDR2 FYEKMQ (reference sequence). CD8+CD57+ cell expansion had been shown by flow cytometry in patients chosen for sequencing. Patients were untreated when blood was sampled. Template material for TCR beta VDJ and CDR3 profiling consisted of genomic DNA. One entry per CDR3 protein results from TCRdb running MiXCR on the reads. The sample lists 450,000 to 600,000 distinct CDR3 sequences; about a third were seen once. V usage is TRBV13 and J usage is TRBJ2-5; D might be TRBD1 (5 bases). The source of this sequence is a human donor with aplastic anemia. The sequenced material came from sorted CD4+, CD8+, or CD8+CD57+ T cells (not recorded which) from PBMCs. CDR3 loop: CASSPRKGVQETQYF. CDR3 in DNA: TGTGCCAGCAGCCCGAGGAAAGGGGTTCAAGAGACCCAGTACTTC.